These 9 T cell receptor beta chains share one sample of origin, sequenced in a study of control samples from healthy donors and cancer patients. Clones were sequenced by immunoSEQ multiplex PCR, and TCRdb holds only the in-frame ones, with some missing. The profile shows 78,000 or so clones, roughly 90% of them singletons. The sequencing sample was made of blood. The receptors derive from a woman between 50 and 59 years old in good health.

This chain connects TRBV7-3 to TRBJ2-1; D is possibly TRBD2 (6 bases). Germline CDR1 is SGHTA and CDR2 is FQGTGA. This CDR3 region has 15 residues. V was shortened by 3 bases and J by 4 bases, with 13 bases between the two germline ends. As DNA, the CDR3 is TGTGCCAGCAGCTTGGTGGCTAGCGTGTACAATGAGCAGTTCTTC. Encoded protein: CASSLVASVYNEQFF.

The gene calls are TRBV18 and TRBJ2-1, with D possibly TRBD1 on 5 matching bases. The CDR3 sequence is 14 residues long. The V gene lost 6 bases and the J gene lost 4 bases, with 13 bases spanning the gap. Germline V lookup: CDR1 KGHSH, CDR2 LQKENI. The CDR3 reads CASSSFQGYNEQFF. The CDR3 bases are TGTGCCAGCTCTTCTTTCCAGGGTTACAATGAGCAGTTCTTC.

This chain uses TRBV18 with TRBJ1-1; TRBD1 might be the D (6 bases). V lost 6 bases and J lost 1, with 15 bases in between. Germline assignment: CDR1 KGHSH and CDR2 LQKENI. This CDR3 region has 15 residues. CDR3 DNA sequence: TGTGCCAGCTCCCCAAGGGGGGCGCCGAACACTGAAGCTTTCTTT. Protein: CASSPRGAPNTEAFF. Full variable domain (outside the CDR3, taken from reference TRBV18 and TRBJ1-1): NAGVMQNPRHLVRRRGQEARLRCSPMKGHSHVYWYRQLPEEGLKFMVYLQKENIIDESGMPKERFSAEFPKEGPSILRIQQVVRGDSAAYFCASSPRGAPNTEAFFGQGTRLTVV.

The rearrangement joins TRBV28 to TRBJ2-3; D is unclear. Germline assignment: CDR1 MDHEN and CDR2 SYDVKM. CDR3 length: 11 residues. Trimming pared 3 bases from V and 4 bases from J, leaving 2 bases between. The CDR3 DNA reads TGTGCCAGCAGTTTTGCAGATACGCAGTATTTT. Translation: CASSFADTQYF.

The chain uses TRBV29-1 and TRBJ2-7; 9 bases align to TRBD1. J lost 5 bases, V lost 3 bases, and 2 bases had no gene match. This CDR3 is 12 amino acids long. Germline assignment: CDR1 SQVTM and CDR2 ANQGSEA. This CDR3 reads CSVEGTGNEQYF. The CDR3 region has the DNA TGCAGCGTTGAGGGGACAGGGAACGAGCAGTACTTC.

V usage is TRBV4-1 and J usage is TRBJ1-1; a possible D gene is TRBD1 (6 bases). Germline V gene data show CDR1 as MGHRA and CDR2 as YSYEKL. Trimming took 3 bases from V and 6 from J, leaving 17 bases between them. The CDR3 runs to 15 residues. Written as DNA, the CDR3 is TGCGCCAGCAGCCAGGCATCAGGGGCCCGGGCTGAAGCTTTCTTT. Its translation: CASSQASGARAEAFF.

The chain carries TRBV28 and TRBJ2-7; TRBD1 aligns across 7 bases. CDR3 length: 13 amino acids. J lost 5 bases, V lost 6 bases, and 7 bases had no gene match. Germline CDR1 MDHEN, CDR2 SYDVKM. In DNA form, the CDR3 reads TGTGCCAGCAGCTTGGGGACAGCTGACGAGCAGTACTTC. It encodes CASSLGTADEQYF.

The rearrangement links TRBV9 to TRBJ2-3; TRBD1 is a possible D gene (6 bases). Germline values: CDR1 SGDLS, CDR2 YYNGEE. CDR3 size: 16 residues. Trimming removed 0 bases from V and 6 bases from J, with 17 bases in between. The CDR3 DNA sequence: TGTGCCAGCAGCGTAGTCGGACAGATCTTGGGGGATACGCAGTATTTT. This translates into CASSVVGQILGDTQYF.

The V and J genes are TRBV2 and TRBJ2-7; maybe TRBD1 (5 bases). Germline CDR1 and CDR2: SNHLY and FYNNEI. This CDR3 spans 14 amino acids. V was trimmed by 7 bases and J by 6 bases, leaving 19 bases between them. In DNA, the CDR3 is TGTGCCAGCACCCTGAGGTCCAGGGCGTCCGAGCAGTACTTC. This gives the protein CASTLRSRASEQYF.